This T cell receptor beta chain is from a study of OX40 agonist ivuxolimab in advanced cancers. Across the whole study: Dose-escalation patients had hepatocellular carcinoma, melanoma, renal cell or head and neck cancer. Therapy given before enrollment (anti-PD-1, anti-PD-L1 or anti-CTLA-4) was allowed, and 35% to 45% had some. Whole-study results and caveats: Averaged across samples, CD8+ T cells carried more expanded clones than CD4+ did.

Researchers took blood at baseline, on cycle 4 day 1, and on cycle 7 day 1. The repertoire was sequenced with immunoSEQ multiplex PCR; TCRdb's copy has only in-frame clones and lacks some. The table includes around 26,000 clones, around 83% detected once. V was trimmed by 4 bases and J by 0 bases, leaving 10 bases between them. Per germline, CDR1 MGHRA and CDR2 YSYEKL. This CDR3 has 14 residues. In regard to this clone: Its antigen remains unidentified.

The rearrangement joins TRBV4-1 to TRBJ2-7; possible D gene TRBD2, 5 bases. The clonotype was recovered from an adult with an advanced solid tumor such as melanoma, head and neck, liver or kidney cancer. The sample was CD4+ or CD8+ T cells sorted from blood, taken in a trial of the OX40 agonist ivuxolimab. CDR3 sequence reads: CASSPQTNSYEQYF. The CDR3 DNA sequence: TGCGCCAGCAGCCCCCAGACTAACTCCTACGAGCAGTACTTC.